A selection of T cell receptor beta chains follows, all from one sample in a study of blood T cell repertoires in COVID-19. The data were produced by immunoSEQ multiplex PCR, yet TCRdb's version contains in-frame clones alone and is incomplete. Of about 150,000 clones detected, about 83% appear once; the ten largest clones hold under 3.5%. The source material was peripheral blood. These receptors originate from a woman at least 80 years old with COVID-19, enrolled during active disease. Both conserved end residues are part of each CDR3.

length: 14
V: TRBV27
J: TRBJ1-6
CDR3: CASSFRDRGSPLHF

length: 11
V: TRBV28
J: TRBJ1-6
CDR3: CASSTREPLHF

length: 15
V: TRBV2
J: TRBJ2-5
CDR3: CASSADWLPQETQYF

length: 11
V: TRBV30
J: TRBJ1-1
CDR3: CAWGRNTEAFF

length: 13
V: TRBV7-2
J: TRBJ2-7
CDR3: CASSLGQGGEQYF

length: 13
V: TRBV7-3
J: TRBJ2-1
CDR3: CASSPGVYNEQFF

length: 14
V: TRBV4-2
J: TRBJ2-1
CDR3: CASRGTSIGSEQFF

length: 13
V: TRBV12-3/TRBV12-4
J: TRBJ2-7
CDR3: CASSLLAGYEQYF

length: 13
V: TRBV3-1/TRBV3-2
J: TRBJ1-2
CDR3: CASSQQGAYGYTF

length: 14
V: TRBV11-2
J: TRBJ1-6
CDR3: CASSLIGVRSPLHF

length: 13
V: TRBV28
J: TRBJ2-2
CDR3: CASKMDSTGELFF

length: 14
V: TRBV19
J: TRBJ1-1
CDR3: CASSILGTGPMAFF

length: 13
V: TRBV12-3/TRBV12-4
J: TRBJ1-2
CDR3: CASSSQGVGGYTF

length: 14
V: TRBV5-1
J: TRBJ2-1
CDR3: CASKIGQGFDEQFF

length: 13
V: TRBV7-2
J: TRBJ1-1
CDR3: CASSLNRVTEAFF

length: 13
V: TRBV29-1
J: TRBJ2-1
CDR3: CSVEGSGVNEQFF

length: 12
V: TRBV28
J: TRBJ1-5
CDR3: CASRVGNQPQHF

length: 14
V: TRBV29-1
J: TRBJ2-5
CDR3: CSVEDRVFRETQYF

length: 15
V: TRBV5-8
J: TRBJ1-3
CDR3: CASSILTAGGNTIYF

length: 15
V: TRBV10-2
J: TRBJ2-7
CDR3: CASSETGQGTYEQYF

length: 15
V: TRBV19
J: TRBJ1-1
CDR3: CASSIASGVNTEAFF

length: 13
V: TRBV6-2/TRBV6-3
J: TRBJ2-5
CDR3: CASSYGGWETQYF

length: 16
V: TRBV15
J: TRBJ2-3
CDR3: CATSRDLGPPADTQYF

length: 13
V: TRBV11-2
J: TRBJ1-6
CDR3: CASSFQGIPPLHF